This TCR beta chain emerged from a study of shared clonotypes between healthy human individuals. Study at large: CD4 naive cells filled three plates per donor, CD4 memory three, CD8 naive two and CD8 memory one. Study findings and constraints: Relative to memory subsets, naive subsets generally showed larger estimated richness.

Repertoires were generated with immunoSEQ multiplex PCR, while TCRdb's copy carries only in-frame clones and drops some. The sample lists 2 million to 2.5 million clones; 90% to 95% were seen once. Free of recent acute infections or vaccinations, the donors were healthy HIV-negative adults. The split of CD4+ cells yielded CD45RA+ naive and CD45RA-negative memory subsets. This CDR3 spans 15 amino acids. Germline values: CDR1 SGDLS, CDR2 YYNGEE. The V end was cut by 3 bases, the J end by 3 bases, with 14 bases between. Regarding this clone: Its antigen is not identified.

The sequenced sample consisted of naive CD4+ T cells from PBMCs. Subset specified: CD45RA+ positively selected. This chain joins TRBV9 and TRBJ2-3; D may be TRBD1 (6 bases). The TCR sequence derives from a man aged 18 to 30 in good health. Some clones in this sample may be carry-over from other donors' samples. DNA of the CDR3: TGTGCCAGCAGCGCCGGGGCCAGGGGAACAGATACGCAGTATTTT. Translated: CASSAGARGTDTQYF.